One sample yielded the 13 T cell receptor beta chains listed below, sequenced in a study of siplizumab effects on memory and regulatory T cells. Sequenced by immunoSEQ multiplex PCR; TCRdb stores in-frame clones only, minus some. The sample includes approximately 82,000 clones, roughly 90% seen only once; the top ten take 1.5%. The sample taken for sequencing was Tregs sorted from blood. The receptors were gathered from a human donor in good health.

The rearrangement links TRBV30 to TRBJ1-2; TRBD1 is a possible D gene (5 bases). This CDR3 has 11 amino acids. V dropped 7 bases and J dropped 4 bases, with 10 bases sitting between them. Germline values: CDR1 GTSNPN, CDR2 SVGIG (reference sequence). CDR3 DNA: TGTGCCTATTGGGACGGCTATGGCTACACCTTC. The encoded protein is CAYWDGYGYTF. Variable domain in full (rest from reference TRBV30 and TRBJ1-2): SQTIHQWPATLVQPVGSPLSLECTVEGTSNPNLYWYRQAAGRGLQLLFYSVGIGQISSEVPQNLSASRPQDRQFILSSKKLLLSDSGFYLCAYWDGYGYTFGSGTRLTVV.

This rearrangement joins TRBV5-1 to TRBJ2-7; 15 nucleotides align to TRBD2. Trimming took 4 bases from V and 12 from J; bases not matched to a gene: 5. CDR3 length equals 13 residues. Germline CDR1 SGHRS, CDR2 YFSETQ. The CDR3 sequence: CASSAGLAGGTYF. The CDR3 bases are TGCGCCAGCAGCGCGGGACTAGCGGGGGGTACGTACTTC. Using reference TRBV5-1 and TRBJ2-7 for the parts outside the CDR3, the full variable domain is KAGVTQTPRYLIKTRGQQVTLSCSPISGHRSVSWYQQTPGQGLQFLFEYFSETQRNKGNFPGRFSGRQFSNSRSEMNVSTLELGDSALYLCASSAGLAGGTYFGPGTRLTVT.

V is TRBV7-2 and J is TRBJ1-6; D remains unclear. V shed 1 base and J shed 0 bases, with 7 bases lying between them. Per germline, CDR1 SGHTA and CDR2 FQGNSA. The CDR3 is 16 amino acids. This chain's CDR3 is CASSLVWSSYNSPLHF. The CDR3 coding sequence is TGTGCCAGCAGCTTAGTCTGGAGCTCCTATAATTCACCCCTCCACTTT.

This clone was seen only once. The junction shows a germline mismatch at one end, possibly a read error. This chain connects TRBV5-1 to TRBJ2-7; 9 bases agree with TRBD1. CDR1 and CDR2 from the germline V gene are SGHRS and YFSETQ. The CDR3 has 14 residues. The CDR3 DNA reads TGTGCCAGCAGTATGGGGACAGGGACCTACGAGCAGTACTTC. Its translation: CASSMGTGTYEQYF.

The CDR3 region is CASSWNSNSYEQYF. CDR3 in DNA: TGTGCCAGCAGCTGGAACAGTAATTCCTACGAGCAGTACTTC. The V and J genes are TRBV9 and TRBJ2-7; D call uncertain. The germline gives CDR1 SGDLS, CDR2 YYNGEE. V shed 4 bases and J shed 1 base, with 12 bases lying between them. This CDR3 contains 14 residues.

The chain joins TRBV5-6 to TRBJ1-2; D is ambiguous. Germline CDR1 is SGHDT and CDR2 is YYEEEE. This CDR3 has 12 amino acids. V lost 1 base and J lost 8, with 9 bases in between. This CDR3 is CASSLYPEGYTF. The CDR3 DNA reads as TGTGCCAGCAGCTTGTATCCGGAGGGCTACACCTTC.

The CDR3 spells CASSQVNGQREKLFF. Written as DNA, the CDR3 is TGCGCCAGCAGCCAAGTGAACGGACAAAGGGAAAAACTGTTTTTT. The chain links TRBV4-1 to TRBJ1-4; a weak D match, TRBD1 (5 bases). V was clipped by 1 base and J by 8 bases, with 14 bases between them. Germline V gene lookup returns CDR1 MGHRA and CDR2 YSYEKL. This CDR3 region has 15 residues.

This clone came up many times. The chain couples TRBV30 to TRBJ1-5; 9 nucleotides match TRBD1. After removal of 1 base from V and 4 bases from J, the junction contained 2 bases not matched to a gene. The CDR3 contains 14 residues. CDR1 GTSNPN and CDR2 SVGIG come from the germline V gene (reference sequence). CDR3 in DNA: TGTGCCTGGAGTGCGGGACAGGGAAATCAGCCCCAGCATTTT. This translates into CAWSAGQGNQPQHF.

This sequence joins TRBV6-1 and TRBJ1-1; D might be TRBD1 (6 bases). V lost 3 bases and J 5 bases, leaving 16 bases between the germline ends. CDR3 length: 15 residues. CDR1 is MNHNS, CDR2 SASEGT, per germline. For the CDR3, the DNA is TGTGCCAGCAGTGAGCCGCGGGCAAGGGGGACTGAAGCTTTCTTT. Amino acids: CASSEPRARGTEAFF.

The chain is built from TRBV29-1 and TRBJ2-7, with a possible D match to TRBD2 (6 bases). Germline lookup yields CDR1 SQVTM and CDR2 ANQGSEA. The CDR3 has 13 residues. The ends were cut back, 1 base at V and 6 bases at J, with 13 bases in the middle. CDR3: CSVEGIGGFEQYF. CDR3 sequence (DNA): TGCAGCGTTGAAGGGATTGGGGGGTTCGAGCAGTACTTC.

This clone has just a few counts. This chain links TRBV19 with TRBJ1-6, with a tentative D call TRBD1 (6 bases). Deletions cut 5 bases from V and 4 bases from J, with 9 bases between. The CDR3 runs to 14 residues. Germline V gene lookup returns CDR1 LNHDA and CDR2 SQIVND (reference sequence). CDR3 region: CASSGGLYNSPLHF. In DNA form, the CDR3 reads TGTGCCAGTAGTGGGGGCTTATATAATTCACCCCTCCACTTT.

This clone was seen just once. This chain uses TRBV20-1 with TRBJ1-2; D remains unclear. This CDR3 spans 10 amino acids. The germline CDR1 and CDR2 sequences are DFQATT and SNEGSKA (reference sequence). Trimming took 6 bases from V and 9 from J, leaving 11 bases between them. This CDR3 reads CSASGESYTF. In nucleotides, the CDR3 is TGCAGTGCATCGGGTGAGAGCTACACCTTC.

This chain links TRBV5-6 with TRBJ1-4, with a possible D match to TRBD1 (5 bases). This CDR3 has 14 residues. Trimming removed 4 bases from V and 3 bases from J, with 10 bases in between. CDR1 and CDR2 (germline): SGHDT, YYEEEE. In nucleotides, the CDR3 is TGTGCCAGCAGCCGCGGGACCTCTAATGAAAAACTGTTTTTT. Its protein is CASSRGTSNEKLFF.